The 29 T cell receptor beta chains below were found in one sample sequenced in a study of T cell responses to AZD1222 COVID-19 vaccine. Assay: immunoSEQ multiplex PCR; the TCRdb copy retains only in-frame clones and omits some. The sample lists approximately 170,000 clones; 87% were seen once. This specimen consisted of peripheral blood, obtained 28 days after the second AZD1222 dose. These receptors all come from an adult who received the AZD1222 COVID-19 vaccine.

The chain couples TRBV7-8 to TRBJ1-2; maybe TRBD1 (6 bases). Trimming shortened V by 5 bases and J by 4 bases, and 17 bases separated the two germline ends. CDR1 is SGHVS, CDR2 FQNEAQ, per germline. CDR3 length equals 15 residues. The CDR3 DNA sequence: TGTGCCAGCAGCCCCCAAACGGACAGCAGCTATGGCTACACCTTC. This codes for CASSPQTDSSYGYTF.

The chain employs TRBV25-1 and TRBJ2-1; D is ambiguous. Between the trimmed V and J ends, which lost 6 bases and 9 bases, there was a span of 9 bases. Germline CDR1 MGHDK, CDR2 SYGVNS. The CDR3 is 11 amino acids. The CDR3 here is CASSLDGEQFF. The CDR3 nucleotides are TGTGCCAGCAGCCTAGATGGTGAGCAGTTCTTC.

V gene TRBV19 combines with J gene TRBJ2-3; D gene ambiguous. The length of the CDR3 is 15 residues. The V gene lost 1 base and the J gene lost 4 bases, with 12 bases spanning the gap. Germline V gene data show CDR1 as LNHDA and CDR2 as SQIVND (reference sequence). The CDR3 sequence: CASSIAGVGADTQYF. The CDR3 DNA reads as TGTGCCAGTAGTATAGCTGGGGTTGGGGCAGATACGCAGTATTTT.

This chain joins TRBV4-1 and TRBJ2-2, with D hard to call. V lost 4 bases and J 7 bases, leaving 10 bases between the germline ends. The CDR3 covers 13 residues. The germline V gene encodes CDR1 MGHRA and CDR2 YSYEKL. The DNA of the CDR3 is TGCGCCAGCAGCCTCCGACTCCTCGGGGAGCTGTTTTTT. It is translated as CASSLRLLGELFF.

The chain is built from TRBV5-5 and TRBJ2-1, with 14 bases identical to TRBD2. The CDR3 totals 16 residues. J gave up 15 bases and V 3 bases, and 14 bases lay outside the gene matches. Germline CDR1 SGHKS, CDR2 YYEKEE (reference sequence). This CDR3 is CASSSGLAGGPPKRFF. The CDR3 DNA is TGTGCCAGCAGCTCCGGACTAGCGGGGGGTCCACCCAAACGGTTCTTC.

This clone was recorded only once. The identical CDR3 is also encoded by other nucleotide sequences in the sample. The rearrangement joins TRBV12-3 or TRBV12-4 to TRBJ2-5, with 8 bases that match TRBD1. After removal of 5 bases from V and 5 bases from J, the junction contained 4 bases not matched to a gene. This CDR3 comprises 13 residues. The DNA for the CDR3 is TGTGCCAGCAGTCCAACAGGGGGGGAGACCCAGTACTTC. The encoded protein is CASSPTGGETQYF.

V gene TRBV4-1 combines with J gene TRBJ2-7; TRBD2 matches 7 bases. V was clipped by 0 bases and J by 0 bases; unmatched bases: 11. CDR1 is MGHRA, CDR2 YSYEKL, per germline. The CDR3 spans 18 residues. The CDR3 bases are TGCGCCAGCAGCCAAGAAAGCCTGCTGCGGGGGAGCTCCTACGAGCAGTACTTC. Protein product: CASSQESLLRGSSYEQYF.

V gene TRBV4-3 combines with J gene TRBJ1-1; D gene uncertain. V was cut by 0 bases and J by 1 base, with 12 bases left in between. The CDR3 runs 16 residues. The germline CDR1 and CDR2 sequences are LGHNA and YSLEER. The CDR3 nucleotides are TGCGCCAGCAGCCAAGATCTAGGAGGTTCGAACACTGAAGCTTTCTTT. Translating gives CASSQDLGGSNTEAFF.

This chain joins TRBV18 and TRBJ1-1, with TRBD1 matching 7 bases. V shed 4 bases, J shed 3 bases, and the junction held 5 bases outside the gene matches. The CDR3 is 14 residues long. Germline V gene data show CDR1 as KGHSH and CDR2 as LQKENI. CDR3 sequence: CASSQTGDHTEAFF. CDR3 sequence (DNA): TGTGCCAGCTCACAAACAGGGGACCACACTGAAGCTTTCTTT.

The V and J genes are TRBV7-9 and TRBJ2-5; 10 positions match TRBD1. This CDR3 contains 14 residues. V shed 3 bases and J 5 bases; nucleotides not matched to a gene: 3. CDR1 is SEHNR and CDR2 is FQNEAQ in the germline V gene (reference sequence). For the CDR3, the DNA is TGTGCCAGCAGCTTGGGGACAGGGGATGAGACCCAGTACTTC. Translated: CASSLGTGDETQYF.

The V gene is TRBV5-4, the J gene TRBJ2-1; 10 bases match TRBD1. This CDR3 has 16 residues. Germline-derived CDR1 and CDR2 are SGHNT and YYREEE (reference sequence). V lost 0 bases and J lost 1; bases outside the gene matches: 1. In DNA, the CDR3 is TGTGCCAGCAGCTTGGGGACAGGGGGGTCCTACAATGAGCAGTTCTTC. Its translation is CASSLGTGGSYNEQFF.

J is TRBJ1-1 and V is TRBV10-3; no clear D gene. V was pared by 3 bases and J by 7 bases, with 9 bases between. The CDR3 loop spans 12 amino acids. Germline CDR1 ENHRY, CDR2 SYGVKD. CDR3 sequence: CAISDVGDEAFF. The CDR3 DNA reads as TGTGCCATCAGTGATGTGGGAGATGAAGCTTTCTTT.

The chain is built from TRBV6-5 and TRBJ1-1; D ambiguous. Germline CDR1 is MNHEY and CDR2 is SVGAGI. The CDR3 totals 16 residues. The germline V and J ends were trimmed by 0 bases and 0 bases, with 11 bases remaining between them. CDR3 sequence: CASSYSLGSVNTEAFF. Written as DNA, the CDR3 is TGTGCCAGCAGTTACTCGCTGGGCAGCGTGAACACTGAAGCTTTCTTT.

V and J are TRBV5-8 and TRBJ1-1; D possibly corresponds to TRBD1 (5 bases). V lost 4 bases, J lost 1 base, and 14 bases lay in between. CDR3 length equals 15 residues. Germline CDR1 is SGHTS and CDR2 is YDEGEE. CDR3 sequence (DNA): TGTGCCAGCAGCCTCGCAGGGTGGAGGAACACTGAAGCTTTCTTT. It specifies CASSLAGWRNTEAFF.

This rearrangement joins TRBV4-3 to TRBJ2-7, with D possibly TRBD2 on 5 matching bases. The V gene lost 0 bases and the J gene lost 2 bases, with 8 bases spanning the gap. Germline CDR1 and CDR2: LGHNA and YSLEER. The CDR3 has 14 amino acids. As DNA, the CDR3 is TGCGCCAGCAGCCAAGATCCGGGGACCTACGAGCAGTACTTC. Translating it yields CASSQDPGTYEQYF.

The CDR3 region has the DNA TGCAGTGTTATGAAGAACACTGAAGCTTTCTTT. Its protein product is CSVMKNTEAFF. The chain has TRBV20-1 and TRBJ1-1; D is unresolved. V was cut by 7 bases and J by 1 base, with 7 bases left in between. Germline assignment: CDR1 DFQATT and CDR2 SNEGSKA (reference sequence). The CDR3 extends over 11 amino acids.

The J gene is TRBJ1-1, the V gene TRBV6-4; D not resolved. CDR3 length equals 14 residues. Trimming left V 5 bases short and J 4 bases short, with 14 bases between. Germline lookup yields CDR1 MRHNA and CDR2 SNTAGT. CDR3 sequence reads: CASSITIGGTEAFF. CDR3 in DNA: TGTGCCAGCAGTATCACCATAGGTGGCACTGAAGCTTTCTTT.

The V gene is TRBV5-1, the J gene TRBJ1-2; 7 positions agree with TRBD1. The trim removed 4 bases at V and 6 bases at J, leaving 9 bases unmatched. The CDR3 is 14 amino acids. The germline V gene has CDR1 SGHRS and CDR2 YFSETQ. CDR3 in DNA: TGCGCCAGCAGCATCGGGACAGCGGGAGATGGCTACACCTTC. This gives the protein CASSIGTAGDGYTF.

The chain recombines TRBV28 with TRBJ1-5, with D uncertain. The CDR3 has 12 residues. V lost 8 bases and J 3 bases, leaving 8 bases between the germline ends. CDR1 and CDR2 from the germline V gene are MDHEN and SYDVKM. The CDR3 DNA reads TGTGCCAGCGAAGGGTACAATCAGCCCCAGCATTTT. Its translation: CASEGYNQPQHF. Full variable domain (missing parts from reference TRBV28 and TRBJ1-5): DVKVTQSSRYLVKRTGEKVFLECVQDMDHENMFWYRQDPGLGLRLIYFSYDVKMKEKGDIPEGYSVSREKKERFSLILESASTNQTSMYLCASEGYNQPQHFGDGTRLSIL.

On this clone: The limits of the CDR3 on the DNA are not certain, so only TCRdb's listed CDR3 is given. The chain joins TRBV19 to TRBJ1-2; TRBD1 is the table's D call, not checked against the DNA. The CDR3 totals 13 residues, both ends included. Germline assignment: CDR1 LNHDA and CDR2 SQIVND (reference sequence). The CDR3 protein is CASSLDKGSGYTF.

The chain carries TRBV3-1 (or the pseudogene TRBV3-2) and TRBJ2-1, with D unclear. Trimming pared 1 base from V and 9 bases from J, leaving 10 bases between. The germline gives CDR1 LGHDT, CDR2 YNNKEL (reference sequence). The CDR3 length is 13 residues. As DNA, the CDR3 is TGTGCCAGCAGCCAAGGGGGAAAGGCTGAGCAGTTCTTC. Its translation: CASSQGGKAEQFF.

The chain has TRBV6-2 or TRBV6-3 and TRBJ2-2; D is undetermined. The CDR3 has 11 amino acids. The V end lost 6 bases, the J end lost 9 bases, and 8 bases lay between the germline ends. Germline V gene sequence: CDR1 MNHEY, CDR2 SVGEGT. The CDR3 reads CASSTARELFF. In DNA form, the CDR3 reads TGTGCCAGCAGCACAGCTAGGGAGCTGTTTTTT.

The chain has TRBV7-2 and TRBJ1-4, with D possibly TRBD1 on 5 matching bases. The CDR3 extends over 18 amino acids. Trimming stripped 5 bases from V and 7 bases from J, with 26 bases between. Germline assignment: CDR1 SGHTA and CDR2 FQGNSA. The DNA of the CDR3 is TGTGCCAGCAGCCGTAGTGTGGGAGCGGGGCAGCTGGGTGAAAAACTGTTTTTT. Translating it yields CASSRSVGAGQLGEKLFF.

The V and J genes are TRBV12-3 or TRBV12-4 and TRBJ1-5, with 8 positions matching TRBD1. The CDR3 is 13 residues long. The J segment lost 10 bases and the V segment lost 6 bases, leaving 8 bases of the junction unmatched. The CDR3, as DNA: TGTGCCAGCAGATCGACGGGGACAGGCCCCCAGCATTTT. It translates to CASRSTGTGPQHF.

The genes are TRBV7-9 and TRBJ2-1; D unclear. CDR3 length: 16 residues. The germline gives CDR1 SEHNR, CDR2 FQNEAQ (reference sequence). V lost 2 bases and J lost 6, with 17 bases in between. The CDR3 spells CASSLYLALRSNEQFF. CDR3 nucleotides: TGTGCCAGCAGCTTATATCTGGCATTAAGGTCCAATGAGCAGTTCTTC.

The chain uses TRBV7-7 and TRBJ2-1; D is ambiguous. V gave up 3 bases and J gave up 1 base, with 4 bases separating them. This CDR3 is built from 13 residues. Germline CDR1 and CDR2: SSHAT and FNYEAQ (reference sequence). CDR3 nucleotide sequence: TGTGCCAGCAGCTTGTCTTCCTACAATGAGCAGTTCTTC. Its protein product is CASSLSSYNEQFF.

The rearrangement joins TRBV11-2 to TRBJ1-3; D gene unclear. This CDR3 region has 17 residues. V lost 0 bases and J 0 bases, leaving 12 bases between the germline ends. Germline values: CDR1 SGHAT, CDR2 FQNNGV. In nucleotides, the CDR3 is TGTGCCAGCAGCTTAGATCCCCCGGCAAGCTCTGGAAACACCATATATTTT. It specifies CASSLDPPASSGNTIYF.

J is TRBJ1-1 and V is TRBV12-3 or TRBV12-4; the D is unclear. This CDR3 comprises 11 residues. V was pared by 6 bases and J by 10 bases, with 12 bases between. As DNA, the CDR3 is TGTGCCAGCAGCCCTCCTGTCGGAGCTTTCTTT. The encoded protein is CASSPPVGAFF.

The V call is TRBV6-6, the J call TRBJ1-6, with a weak D call TRBD1 (5 bases). V was pared by 9 bases and J by 9 bases, with 18 bases between. CDR3 length equals 14 residues. CDR1 is MNHNY, CDR2 SVGAGI, per germline (reference sequence). Here the CDR3 DNA reads TGTGCCAGTGAGGACAAGAGCCTTAGTTCACCCCTCCACTTT. Translated, it gives CASEDKSLSSPLHF.